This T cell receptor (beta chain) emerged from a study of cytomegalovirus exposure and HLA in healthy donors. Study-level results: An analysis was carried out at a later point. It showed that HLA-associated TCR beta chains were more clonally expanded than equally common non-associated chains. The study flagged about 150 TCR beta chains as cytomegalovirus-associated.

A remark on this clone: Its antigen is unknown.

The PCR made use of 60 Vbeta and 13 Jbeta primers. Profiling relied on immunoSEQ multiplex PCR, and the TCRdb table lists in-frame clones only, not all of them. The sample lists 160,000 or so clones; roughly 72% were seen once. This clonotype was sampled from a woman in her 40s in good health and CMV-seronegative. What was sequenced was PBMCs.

The CDR3 DNA sequence: TGTGCCAGTAGTCTGCAGGGGGTACTGAACTATGGCTACACCTTC. Amino acid sequence: CASSLQGVLNYGYTF. The V call is TRBV19, the J call TRBJ1-2; 7 bases agree with TRBD1. Germline loops: CDR1 LNHDA, CDR2 SQIVND (reference sequence). J gave up 2 bases and V 5 bases, and 8 bases lay outside the gene matches. There are 15 residues in the CDR3. Supplemented by reference TRBV19 and TRBJ1-2, the full variable domain reads DGGITQSPKYLFRKEGQNVTLSCEQNLNHDAMYWYRQDPGQGLRLIYYSQIVNDFQKGDIAEGYSVSREKKESFPLTVTSAQKNPTAFYLCASSLQGVLNYGYTFGSGTRLTVV.